The source of this T cell receptor beta chain is a study of T cells in Graves' hyperthyroidism and ophthalmopathy. Findings and limits, study-wide: In validation, the model predicted ophthalmopathy. These predictions came a median roughly 6 months before onset.

The source material, RNA transcripts, was used to amplify TCR beta CDR3 regions. The TCR CDR3 was amplified in a first-round RT-PCR using the HTBI primer set. TCRdb processed the multiplex PCR reads anew with MiXCR; each CDR3 protein has one entry. The sample contains around 700,000 distinct CDR3 sequences, roughly 20% of which appear only once. The PBMCs were taken from approximately 9 ml of fresh peripheral blood. This clonotype was found many times. The antigen is undetermined. CDR3 size: 15 residues. J gave up 7 bases and V 4 bases, and 12 bases lay outside the gene matches. The germline V gene has CDR1 KGHSH and CDR2 LQKENI.

Source material: blood. The receptor was isolated from a woman in her fifties or sixties with Graves' hyperthyroidism that later progressed to Graves' ophthalmopathy. J is TRBJ2-7 and V is TRBV18, with 8 bases lining up with TRBD1. The CDR3 region is CASSRSGTGPIEQYF. The CDR3 bases are TGTGCCAGCTCACGATCCGGGACAGGCCCAATAGAGCAGTACTTC.